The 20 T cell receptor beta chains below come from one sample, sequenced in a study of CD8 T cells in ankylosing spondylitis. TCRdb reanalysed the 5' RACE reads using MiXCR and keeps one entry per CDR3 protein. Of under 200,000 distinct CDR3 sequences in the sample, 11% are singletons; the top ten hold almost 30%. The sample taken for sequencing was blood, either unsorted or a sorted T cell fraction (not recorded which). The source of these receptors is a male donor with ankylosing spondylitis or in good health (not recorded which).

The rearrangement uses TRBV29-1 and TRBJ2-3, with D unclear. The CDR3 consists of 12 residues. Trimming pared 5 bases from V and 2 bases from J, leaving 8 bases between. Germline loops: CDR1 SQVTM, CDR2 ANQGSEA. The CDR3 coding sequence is TGCAGCGTTAACAGTCTCACAGATACGCAGTATTTT. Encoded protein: CSVNSLTDTQYF.

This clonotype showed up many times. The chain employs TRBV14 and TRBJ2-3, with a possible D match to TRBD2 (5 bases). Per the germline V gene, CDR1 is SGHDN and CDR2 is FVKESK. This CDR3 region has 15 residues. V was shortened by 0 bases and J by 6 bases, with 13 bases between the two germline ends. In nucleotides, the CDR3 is TGTGCCAGCAGCCAAGATCTTCGGGATGGGGATACGCAGTATTTT. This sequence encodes CASSQDLRDGDTQYF.

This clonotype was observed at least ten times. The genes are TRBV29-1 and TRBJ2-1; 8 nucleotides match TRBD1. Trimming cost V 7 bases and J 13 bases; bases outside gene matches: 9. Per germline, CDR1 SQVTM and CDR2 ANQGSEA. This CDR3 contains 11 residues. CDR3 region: CSGQDRGSQFF. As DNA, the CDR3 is TGCAGCGGTCAAGACAGGGGTTCCCAGTTCTTC.

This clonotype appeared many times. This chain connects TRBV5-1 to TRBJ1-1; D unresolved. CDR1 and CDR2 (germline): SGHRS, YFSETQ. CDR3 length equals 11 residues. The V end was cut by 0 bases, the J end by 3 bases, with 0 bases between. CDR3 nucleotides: TGCGCCAGCAGCTTGGACACTGAAGCTTTCTTT. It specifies CASSLDTEAFF.

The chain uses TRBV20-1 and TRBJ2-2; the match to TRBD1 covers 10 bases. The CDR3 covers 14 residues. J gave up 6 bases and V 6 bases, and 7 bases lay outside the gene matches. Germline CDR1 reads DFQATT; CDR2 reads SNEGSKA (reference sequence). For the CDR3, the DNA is TGCAGTGCCCTGCCCGGGACAGGGGCCGGGGAGCTGTTTTTT. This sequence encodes CSALPGTGAGELFF.

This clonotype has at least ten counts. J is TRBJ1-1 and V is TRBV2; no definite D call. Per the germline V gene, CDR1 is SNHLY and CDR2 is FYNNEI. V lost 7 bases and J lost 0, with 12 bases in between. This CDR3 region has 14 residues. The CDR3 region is CASILGRLNTEAFF. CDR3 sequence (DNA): TGTGCCAGCATCCTTGGCCGTTTGAACACTGAAGCTTTCTTT.

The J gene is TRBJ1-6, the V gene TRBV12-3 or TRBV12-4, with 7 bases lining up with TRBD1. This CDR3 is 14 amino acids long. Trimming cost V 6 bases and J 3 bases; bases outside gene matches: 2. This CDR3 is CASSRQGYNSPLHF. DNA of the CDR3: TGTGCCAGCAGCCGACAGGGCTATAATTCACCCCTCCACTTT.

Here the CDR3 reads CASSPQSLEQYF. CDR3 nucleotides: TGTGCCAGCTCACCCCAGTCCCTCGAGCAGTACTTC. V and J are TRBV18 and TRBJ2-7; D is ambiguous. Germline V CDR1 and CDR2: KGHSH, LQKENI. The CDR3 totals 12 residues. V lost 3 bases and J 6 bases, leaving 9 bases between the germline ends.

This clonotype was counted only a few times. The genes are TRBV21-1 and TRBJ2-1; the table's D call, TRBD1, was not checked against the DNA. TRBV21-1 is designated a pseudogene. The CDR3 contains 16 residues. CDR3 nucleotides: TGTGCCAGCAGCCAAACAGGGGGGAGCTCCTACAATGAGCAGTTCTTC. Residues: CASSQTGGSSYNEQFF.

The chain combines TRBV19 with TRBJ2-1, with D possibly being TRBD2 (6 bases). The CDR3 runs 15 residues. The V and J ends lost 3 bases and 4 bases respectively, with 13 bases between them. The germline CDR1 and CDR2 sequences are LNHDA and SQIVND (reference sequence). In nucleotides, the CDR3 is TGTGCCAGTAGTATTGAACTAGCCGATTACAATGAGCAGTTCTTC. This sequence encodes CASSIELADYNEQFF.

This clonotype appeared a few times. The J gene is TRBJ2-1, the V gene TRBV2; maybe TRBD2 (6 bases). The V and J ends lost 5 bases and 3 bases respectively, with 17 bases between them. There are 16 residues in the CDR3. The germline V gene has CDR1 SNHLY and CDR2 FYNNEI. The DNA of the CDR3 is TGTGCCAGCAGTCCAATCTGGGGTAGCGGCTACAATGAGCAGTTCTTC. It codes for CASSPIWGSGYNEQFF.

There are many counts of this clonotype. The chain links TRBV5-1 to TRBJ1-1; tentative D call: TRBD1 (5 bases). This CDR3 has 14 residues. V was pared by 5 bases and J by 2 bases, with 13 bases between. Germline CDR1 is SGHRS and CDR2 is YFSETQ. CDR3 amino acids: CASRIQADNTEAFF. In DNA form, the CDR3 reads TGCGCCAGCAGGATACAGGCTGATAACACTGAAGCTTTCTTT.

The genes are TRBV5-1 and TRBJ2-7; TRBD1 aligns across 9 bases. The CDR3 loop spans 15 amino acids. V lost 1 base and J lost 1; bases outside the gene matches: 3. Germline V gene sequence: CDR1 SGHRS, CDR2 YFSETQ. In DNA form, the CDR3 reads TGCGCCAGCAGCTTGATGACAGGGGGATCCTACGAGCAGTACTTC. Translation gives CASSLMTGGSYEQYF.

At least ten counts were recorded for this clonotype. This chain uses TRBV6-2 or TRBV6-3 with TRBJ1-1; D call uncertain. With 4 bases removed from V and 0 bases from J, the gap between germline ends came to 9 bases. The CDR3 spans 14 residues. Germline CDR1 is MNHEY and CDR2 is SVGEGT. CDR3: CASSWRRMNTEAFF. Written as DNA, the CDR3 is TGTGCCAGCAGTTGGAGGAGAATGAACACTGAAGCTTTCTTT.

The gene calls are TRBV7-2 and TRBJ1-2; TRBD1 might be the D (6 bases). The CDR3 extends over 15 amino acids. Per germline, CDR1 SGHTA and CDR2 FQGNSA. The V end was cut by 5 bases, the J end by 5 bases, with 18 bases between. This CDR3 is CASSPDAGARYGYTF. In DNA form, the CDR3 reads TGTGCCAGCAGCCCGGACGCGGGGGCCCGGTATGGCTACACCTTC.

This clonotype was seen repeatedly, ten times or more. The CDR3 DNA follows: TGTGCCAGCAGCGCGGCAGGAGATACGCAGTATTTT. It codes for CASSAAGDTQYF. The chain uses TRBV9 and TRBJ2-3; D remains unclear. This CDR3 spans 12 amino acids. V was cut by 3 bases and J by 5 bases, with 7 bases left in between. The V gene's germline CDR1 is SGDLS and CDR2 YYNGEE.

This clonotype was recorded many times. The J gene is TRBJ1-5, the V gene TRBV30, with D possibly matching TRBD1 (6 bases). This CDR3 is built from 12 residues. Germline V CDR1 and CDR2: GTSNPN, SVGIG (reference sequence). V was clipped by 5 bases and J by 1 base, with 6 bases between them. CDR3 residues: CAWGQSNQPQHF. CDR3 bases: TGTGCCTGGGGACAGAGCAATCAGCCCCAGCATTTT.

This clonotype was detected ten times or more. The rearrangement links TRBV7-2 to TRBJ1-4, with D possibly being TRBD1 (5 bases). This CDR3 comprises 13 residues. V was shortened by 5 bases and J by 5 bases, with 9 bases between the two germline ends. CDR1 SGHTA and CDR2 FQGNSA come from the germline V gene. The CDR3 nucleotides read TGTGCCAGCAGCCCGGGACGGAATGAAAAACTGTTTTTT. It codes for CASSPGRNEKLFF.

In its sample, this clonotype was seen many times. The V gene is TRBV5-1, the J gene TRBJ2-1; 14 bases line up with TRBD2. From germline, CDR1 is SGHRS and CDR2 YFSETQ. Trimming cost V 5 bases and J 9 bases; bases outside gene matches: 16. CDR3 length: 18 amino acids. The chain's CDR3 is CASRMGTGTSGGRGEQFF. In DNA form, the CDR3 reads TGCGCCAGCAGAATGGGCACCGGGACTAGCGGGGGCCGGGGTGAGCAGTTCTTC.

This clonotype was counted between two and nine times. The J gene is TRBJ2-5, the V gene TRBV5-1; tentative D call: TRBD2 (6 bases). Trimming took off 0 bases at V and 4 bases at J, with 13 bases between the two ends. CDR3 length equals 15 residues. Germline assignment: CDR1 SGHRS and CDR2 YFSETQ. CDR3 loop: CASSLDGTDRETQYF. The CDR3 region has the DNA TGCGCCAGCAGCTTGGACGGGACTGATCGAGAGACCCAGTACTTC.